This T cell receptor beta chain was captured in a study of blood T cells in healthy people across ages. It was with a sample-barcoded 5' primer and a J-beta primer mix that a second PCR of roughly 6 to 12 cycles was run. TCRdb ran MiXCR on the 5' RACE reads and lists one entry per CDR3 protein. The sample has approximately 800,000 distinct CDR3 sequences, 20% to 25% seen once; the top ten hold roughly 3.8%. V was trimmed by 6 bases and J by 4 bases, leaving 15 bases between them. Germline loops: CDR1 SGHTA, CDR2 FQGNSA. This CDR3 region has 14 residues. Separately, the same data were catalogued under a study of T cells of mothers and their children.

The sequenced sample consisted of blood. The receptor was derived from a boy aged 5-17 years in good health. The chain has TRBV7-2 and TRBJ2-5; possible D gene TRBD1, 6 bases. This chain's CDR3 is CASRKSHRVETQYF. The CDR3 DNA sequence: TGTGCCAGCAGGAAATCGCACAGGGTAGAGACCCAGTACTTC.